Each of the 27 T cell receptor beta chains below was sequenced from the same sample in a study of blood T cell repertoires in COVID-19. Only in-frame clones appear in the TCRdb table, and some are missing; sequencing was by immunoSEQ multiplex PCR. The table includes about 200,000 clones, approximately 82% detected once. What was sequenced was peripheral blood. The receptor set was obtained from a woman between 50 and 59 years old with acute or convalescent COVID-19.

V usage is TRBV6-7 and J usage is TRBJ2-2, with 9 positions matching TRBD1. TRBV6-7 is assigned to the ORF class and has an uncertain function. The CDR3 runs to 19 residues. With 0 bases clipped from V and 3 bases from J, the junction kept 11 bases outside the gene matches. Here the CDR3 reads CASSYSAKQGAPDTGELFF. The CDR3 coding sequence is TGTGCCAGCAGTTACTCCGCAAAACAGGGGGCGCCGGACACCGGGGAGCTGTTTTTT.

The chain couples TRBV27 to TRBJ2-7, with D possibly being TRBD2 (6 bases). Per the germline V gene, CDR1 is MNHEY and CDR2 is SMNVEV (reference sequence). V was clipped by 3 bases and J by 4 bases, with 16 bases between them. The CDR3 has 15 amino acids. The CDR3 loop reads CASSLSGGGGYEQYF. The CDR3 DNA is TGTGCCAGCAGTTTGTCCGGGGGTGGGGGATACGAGCAGTACTTC.

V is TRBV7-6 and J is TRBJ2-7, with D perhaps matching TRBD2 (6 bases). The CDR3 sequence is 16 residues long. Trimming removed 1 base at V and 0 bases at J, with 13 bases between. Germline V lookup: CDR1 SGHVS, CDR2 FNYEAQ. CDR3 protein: CASSLDSGAHSYEQYF. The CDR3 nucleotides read TGTGCCAGCAGCTTAGATTCGGGAGCCCACTCCTACGAGCAGTACTTC.

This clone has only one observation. The CDR3 spells CASSLARSNYGYTF. Written as DNA, the CDR3 is TGTGCCAGCAGCTTAGCGCGAAGTAACTATGGCTACACCTTC. The rearrangement uses TRBV7-2 and TRBJ1-2, with no clear D. CDR3 length: 14 residues. Germline CDR1 reads SGHTA; CDR2 reads FQGNSA. Deletions cut 0 bases from V and 1 base from J, with 6 bases between.

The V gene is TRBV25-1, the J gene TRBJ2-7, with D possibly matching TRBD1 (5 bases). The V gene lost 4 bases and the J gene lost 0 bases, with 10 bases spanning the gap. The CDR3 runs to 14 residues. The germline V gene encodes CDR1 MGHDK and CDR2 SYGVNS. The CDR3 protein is CASSADRDSYEQYF. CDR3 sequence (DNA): TGTGCCAGCAGTGCAGACAGAGACTCCTACGAGCAGTACTTC.

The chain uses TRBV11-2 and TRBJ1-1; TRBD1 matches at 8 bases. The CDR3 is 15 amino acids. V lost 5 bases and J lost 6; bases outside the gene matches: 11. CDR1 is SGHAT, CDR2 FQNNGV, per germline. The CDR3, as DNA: TGTGCCAGCAGCGGACGGACAGGGCTCGGTGCTGAAGCTTTCTTT. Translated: CASSGRTGLGAEAFF.

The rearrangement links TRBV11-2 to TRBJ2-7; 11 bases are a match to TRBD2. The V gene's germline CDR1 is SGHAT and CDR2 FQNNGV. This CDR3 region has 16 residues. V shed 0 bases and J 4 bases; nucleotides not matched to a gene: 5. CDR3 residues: CASSLDPTSGRYEQYF. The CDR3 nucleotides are TGTGCCAGCAGCTTAGATCCCACTAGCGGGAGATACGAGCAGTACTTC. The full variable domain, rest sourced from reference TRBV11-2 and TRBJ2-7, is EAGVAQSPRYKIIEKRQSVAFWCNPISGHATLYWYQQILGQGPKLLIQFQNNGVVDDSQLPKDRFSAERLKGVDSTLKIQPAKLEDSAVYLCASSLDPTSGRYEQYFGPGTRLTVT.

CDR3 nucleotides: TGTGCCAGCAGCCAAGGGGCAGCCTCCTACGAGCAGTACTTC. Translated, it gives CASSQGAASYEQYF. This chain uses TRBV3-1 (or the pseudogene TRBV3-2) with TRBJ2-7, with no clear D. The ends were cut back, 1 base at V and 0 bases at J, with 7 bases in the middle. In germline, CDR1 is LGHDT, CDR2 YNNKEL (reference sequence). The CDR3 consists of 14 residues.

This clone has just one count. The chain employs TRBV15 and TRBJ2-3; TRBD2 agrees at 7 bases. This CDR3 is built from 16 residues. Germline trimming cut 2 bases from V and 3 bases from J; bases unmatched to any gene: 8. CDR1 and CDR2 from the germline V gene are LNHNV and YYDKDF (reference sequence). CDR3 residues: CATSRRREPGTDTQYF. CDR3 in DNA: TGTGCCACCAGCAGACGGCGGGAGCCAGGTACAGATACGCAGTATTTT. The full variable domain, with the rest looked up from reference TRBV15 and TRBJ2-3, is DAMVIQNPRYQVTQFGKPVTLSCSQTLNHNVMYWYQQKSSQAPKLLFHYYDKDFNNEADTPDNFQSRRPNTSFCFLDIRSPGLGDTAMYLCATSRRREPGTDTQYFGPGTRLTVL.

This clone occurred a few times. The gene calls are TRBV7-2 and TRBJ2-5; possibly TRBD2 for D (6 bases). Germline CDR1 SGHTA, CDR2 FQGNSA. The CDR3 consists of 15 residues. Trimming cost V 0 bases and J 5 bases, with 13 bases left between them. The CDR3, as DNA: TGTGCCAGCAGCTTAGCCACCGGGAGAAGCGAGACCCAGTACTTC. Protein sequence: CASSLATGRSETQYF.

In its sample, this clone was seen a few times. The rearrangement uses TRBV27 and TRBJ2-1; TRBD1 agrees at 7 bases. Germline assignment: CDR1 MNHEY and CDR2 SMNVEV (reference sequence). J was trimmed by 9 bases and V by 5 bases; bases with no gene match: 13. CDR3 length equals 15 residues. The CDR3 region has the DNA TGTGCCAGCAGTCCGACAGGGAGTGGGAGCGGTGAGCAGTTCTTC. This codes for CASSPTGSGSGEQFF.

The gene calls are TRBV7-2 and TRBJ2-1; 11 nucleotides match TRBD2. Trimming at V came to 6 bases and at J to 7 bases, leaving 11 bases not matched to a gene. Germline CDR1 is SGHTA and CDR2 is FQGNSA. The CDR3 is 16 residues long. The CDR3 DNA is TGTGCCAGCAGTGAGAGACTAGCGGGAAGCGGGAATGAGCAGTTCTTC. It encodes CASSERLAGSGNEQFF. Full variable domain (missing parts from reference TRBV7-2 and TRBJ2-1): GAGVSQSPSNKVTEKGKDVELRCDPISGHTALYWYRQSLGQGLEFLIYFQGNSAPDKSGLPSDRFSAERTGGSVSTLTIQRTQQEDSAVYLCASSERLAGSGNEQFFGPGTRLTVL.

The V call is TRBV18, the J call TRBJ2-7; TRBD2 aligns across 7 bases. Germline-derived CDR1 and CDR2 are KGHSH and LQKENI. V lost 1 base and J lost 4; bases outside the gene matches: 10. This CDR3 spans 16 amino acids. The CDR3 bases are TGTGCCAGCTCACCACGGGCGCCTAGCGGAGGGTACGAGCAGTACTTC. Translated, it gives CASSPRAPSGGYEQYF.

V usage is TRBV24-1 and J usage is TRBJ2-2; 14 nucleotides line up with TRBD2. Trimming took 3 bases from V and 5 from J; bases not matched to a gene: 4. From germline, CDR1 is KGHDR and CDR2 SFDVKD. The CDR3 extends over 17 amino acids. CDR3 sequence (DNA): TGTGCCACCAGTGATCCGACTAGCGGGAGGGGGACCGGGGAGCTGTTTTTT. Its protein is CATSDPTSGRGTGELFF.

Here the CDR3 DNA reads TGTGCCAGCAGTTTGGACTATTTCACAGATACGCAGTATTTT. It yields the protein CASSLDYFTDTQYF. The rearrangement uses TRBV27 and TRBJ2-3, with D possibly matching TRBD2 (6 bases). Trimming took 3 bases from V and 2 from J, leaving 9 bases between them. The germline gives CDR1 MNHEY, CDR2 SMNVEV (reference sequence). The CDR3 runs 14 residues.

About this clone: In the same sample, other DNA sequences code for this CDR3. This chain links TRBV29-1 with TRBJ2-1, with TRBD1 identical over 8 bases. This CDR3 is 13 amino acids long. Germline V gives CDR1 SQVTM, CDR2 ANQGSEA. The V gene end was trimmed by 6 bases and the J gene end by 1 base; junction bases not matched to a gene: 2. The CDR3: CSVQGASYNEQFF. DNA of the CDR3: TGCAGCGTCCAGGGGGCGTCCTACAATGAGCAGTTCTTC.

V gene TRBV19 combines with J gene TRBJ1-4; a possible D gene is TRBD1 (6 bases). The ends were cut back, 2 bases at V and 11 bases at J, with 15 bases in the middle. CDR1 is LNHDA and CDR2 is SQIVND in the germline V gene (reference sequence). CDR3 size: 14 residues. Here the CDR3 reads CASSIPEGGQKLFF. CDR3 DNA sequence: TGTGCCAGTAGTATACCGGAGGGGGGGCAGAAACTGTTTTTT.

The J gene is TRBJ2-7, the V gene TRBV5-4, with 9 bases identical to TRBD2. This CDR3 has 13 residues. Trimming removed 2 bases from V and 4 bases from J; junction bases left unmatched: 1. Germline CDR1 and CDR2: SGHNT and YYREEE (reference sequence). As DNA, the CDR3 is TGTGCCAGCAGCTTCGGACTAGCGTACGAGCAGTACTTC. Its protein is CASSFGLAYEQYF.

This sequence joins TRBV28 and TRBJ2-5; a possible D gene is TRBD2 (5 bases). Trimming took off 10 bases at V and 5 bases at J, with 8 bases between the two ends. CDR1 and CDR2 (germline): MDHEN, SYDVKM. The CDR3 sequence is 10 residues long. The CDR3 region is CAIRGETQYF. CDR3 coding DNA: TGTGCCATCCGCGGGGAGACCCAGTACTTC.

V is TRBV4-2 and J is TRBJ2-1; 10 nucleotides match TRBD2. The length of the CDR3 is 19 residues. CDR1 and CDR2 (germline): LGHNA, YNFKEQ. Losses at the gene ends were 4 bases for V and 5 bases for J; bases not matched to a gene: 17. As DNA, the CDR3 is TGTGCCAGCAGCCCCCGAGGACTAGCGGTCCTTGGAATCGACAATGAGCAGTTCTTC. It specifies CASSPRGLAVLGIDNEQFF.

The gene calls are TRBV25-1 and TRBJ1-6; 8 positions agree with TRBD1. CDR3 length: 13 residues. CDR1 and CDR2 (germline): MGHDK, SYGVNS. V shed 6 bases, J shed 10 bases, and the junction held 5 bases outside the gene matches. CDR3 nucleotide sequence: TGTGCCAGCAGAGGACAGGGTCTATCACCCCTCCACTTT. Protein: CASRGQGLSPLHF.

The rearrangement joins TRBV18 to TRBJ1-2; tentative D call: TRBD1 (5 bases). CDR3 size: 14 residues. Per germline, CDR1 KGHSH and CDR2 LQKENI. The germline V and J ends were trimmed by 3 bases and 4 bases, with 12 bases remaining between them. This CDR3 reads CASSPDSPLYGYTF. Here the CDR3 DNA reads TGTGCCAGCTCACCTGACAGCCCCCTCTATGGCTACACCTTC.

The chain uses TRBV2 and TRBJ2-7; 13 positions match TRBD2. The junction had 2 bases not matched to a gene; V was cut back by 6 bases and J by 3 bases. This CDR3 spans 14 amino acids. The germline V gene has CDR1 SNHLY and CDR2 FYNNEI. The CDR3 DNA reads TGTGCCAGCAGAGGGACTAGCGGGAACTACGAGCAGTACTTC. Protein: CASRGTSGNYEQYF. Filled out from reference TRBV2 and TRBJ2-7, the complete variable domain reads EPEVTQTPSHQVTQMGQEVILRCVPISNHLYFYWYRQILGQKVEFLVSFYNNEISEKSEIFDDQFSVERPDGSNFTLKIRSTKLEDSAMYFCASRGTSGNYEQYFGPGTRLTVT.

The CDR3 DNA reads as TGTGCCAGCAGCTTGCGGACTAGCGGGCGAAACACCGGGGAGCTGTTTTTT. As protein: CASSLRTSGRNTGELFF. The chain joins TRBV9 to TRBJ2-2; TRBD2 matches 11 bases. Trimming removed 4 bases from V and 2 bases from J; junction bases left unmatched: 7. CDR1 is SGDLS, CDR2 YYNGEE, per germline. The CDR3 contains 17 residues.

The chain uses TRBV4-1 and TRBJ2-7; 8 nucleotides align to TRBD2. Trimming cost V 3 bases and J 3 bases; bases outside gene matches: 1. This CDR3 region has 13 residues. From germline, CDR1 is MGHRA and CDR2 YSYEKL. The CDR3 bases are TGCGCCAGCAGCCAGGGACTAGTCTACGAGCAGTACTTC. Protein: CASSQGLVYEQYF.

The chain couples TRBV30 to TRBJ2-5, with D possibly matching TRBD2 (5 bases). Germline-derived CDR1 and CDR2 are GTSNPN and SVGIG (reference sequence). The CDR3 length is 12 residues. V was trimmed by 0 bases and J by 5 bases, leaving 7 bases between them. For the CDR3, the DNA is TGTGCCTGGAGTGTAGGAGGTGAGACCCAGTACTTC. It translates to CAWSVGGETQYF.

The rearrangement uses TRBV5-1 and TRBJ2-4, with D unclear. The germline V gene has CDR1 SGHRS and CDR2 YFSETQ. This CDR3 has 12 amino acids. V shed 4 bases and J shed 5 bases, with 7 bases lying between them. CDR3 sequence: CASSGGQNIQYF. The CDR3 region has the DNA TGCGCCAGCAGCGGCGGCCAAAACATTCAGTACTTC.